These T cell receptor beta chains were read from a single sample in a study of blood T cells in healthy people across ages. One entry per CDR3 protein, called by TCRdb with MiXCR from the 5' RACE reads. The sample includes 650,000 to 700,000 distinct CDR3 sequences, about 50% of them seen just once. The sequencing input was blood. Receptors were obtained from a woman older than 75 in good health. Both conserved end residues are part of each CDR3.

TRBV6-6	CASSLGPRRETQYF
TRBV5-1	CASSDTSYNEQFF
TRBV29-1	CSVLGDRAFYNEQYF
TRBV6-2/TRBV6-3	CASSLQGALGTDTQYF
TRBV27	CASSLGLAESSYEQYF
TRBV29-1	CSVAIGGGENSPLHF
TRBV28	CASIAGTSSEQFF
TRBV2	CASRPGQAFWEQYF
TRBV12-3/TRBV12-4	CASSLGGPDGDTQYF
TRBV20-1	CSARSPTGAYEQYF